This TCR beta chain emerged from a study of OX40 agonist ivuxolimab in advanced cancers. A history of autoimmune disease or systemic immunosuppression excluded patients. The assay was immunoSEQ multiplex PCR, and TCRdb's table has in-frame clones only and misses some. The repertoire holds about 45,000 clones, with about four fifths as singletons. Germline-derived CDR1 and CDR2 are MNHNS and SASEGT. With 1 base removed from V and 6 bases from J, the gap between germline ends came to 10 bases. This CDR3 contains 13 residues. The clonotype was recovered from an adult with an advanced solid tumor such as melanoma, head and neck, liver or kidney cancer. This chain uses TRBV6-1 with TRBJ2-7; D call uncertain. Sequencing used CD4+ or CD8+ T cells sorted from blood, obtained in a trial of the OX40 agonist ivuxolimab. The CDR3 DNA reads TGTGCCAGCAGTGAAGTCCGCTGGGTCGAGCAGTACTTC. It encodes CASSEVRWVEQYF.